This TCR beta chain was identified during a study of shared T cell receptors in the human thymus. The table came from immunoSEQ multiplex PCR; TCRdb's copy has only in-frame clones and leaves some out. The table lists 540,000 or so clones, approximately 78% of them singletons, with more than 0.01% in the top ten. CDR3 size: 16 residues. Germline V gene lookup returns CDR1 SGHNT and CDR2 YENEEA. V was clipped by 4 bases and J by 0 bases, with 13 bases between them. The sample also formed part of further work on human thymus T cells. That investigation notes: Donors were healthy Finnish infants having corrective surgery for congenital heart defects. Resections that were taken during corrective heart surgery supplied the thymus tissue.

The V gene is TRBV11-3, the J gene TRBJ2-4; D remains unclear. The sample taken for sequencing was thymocytes. The clonotype originates from a boy in the first two years of life with a congenital heart defect. The CDR3 here is CASSCHTELAKNIQYF. The DNA of the CDR3 is TGTGCCAGCAGCTGTCATACCGAACTAGCCAAAAACATTCAGTACTTC.